The TCR beta chain described here comes from a study of regulatory T cells in long-lasting Graves disease. This clonotype was picked up many times. The antigen is not known. Trimming removed 5 bases from V and 0 bases from J, with 8 bases in between. The CDR3 spans 14 residues. The V gene's germline CDR1 is MNHEY and CDR2 SMNVEV (reference sequence). Study results and caveats: There were preferences for TRBV28, TRBJ1-2 and TRBJ2-5 in persistent disease. Reduced TCR diversity was observed in persistent Graves' patients versus newly diagnosed patients.

Time point defined: newly diagnosed GD, antithyroid drugs for less than 3 months. PBMCs provided the RNA from which the TCR library was made. Building the TCR beta libraries relied on iRepertoire HTBI primers, and CDR3 regions underwent Arm-PCR. TCRdb fed the multiplex PCR reads into MiXCR, producing one record per CDR3 protein. The sample contains around 480,000 distinct CDR3 sequences, about 16% of which appear only once. The data also belong to a second study, concerning T cells in Graves' hyperthyroidism and ophthalmopathy.

The sample consisted of peripheral blood mononuclear cells (PBMCs), taken at new diagnosis, from a patient treated with antithyroid drugs. This receptor was taken from a middle-aged woman with Graves disease. This chain connects TRBV27 to TRBJ2-1; a possible D gene is TRBD1 (5 bases). The CDR3 region has the DNA TGTGCCAGCAGTGCCCAGGGCTCCTACAATGAGCAGTTCTTC. Its translation: CASSAQGSYNEQFF.